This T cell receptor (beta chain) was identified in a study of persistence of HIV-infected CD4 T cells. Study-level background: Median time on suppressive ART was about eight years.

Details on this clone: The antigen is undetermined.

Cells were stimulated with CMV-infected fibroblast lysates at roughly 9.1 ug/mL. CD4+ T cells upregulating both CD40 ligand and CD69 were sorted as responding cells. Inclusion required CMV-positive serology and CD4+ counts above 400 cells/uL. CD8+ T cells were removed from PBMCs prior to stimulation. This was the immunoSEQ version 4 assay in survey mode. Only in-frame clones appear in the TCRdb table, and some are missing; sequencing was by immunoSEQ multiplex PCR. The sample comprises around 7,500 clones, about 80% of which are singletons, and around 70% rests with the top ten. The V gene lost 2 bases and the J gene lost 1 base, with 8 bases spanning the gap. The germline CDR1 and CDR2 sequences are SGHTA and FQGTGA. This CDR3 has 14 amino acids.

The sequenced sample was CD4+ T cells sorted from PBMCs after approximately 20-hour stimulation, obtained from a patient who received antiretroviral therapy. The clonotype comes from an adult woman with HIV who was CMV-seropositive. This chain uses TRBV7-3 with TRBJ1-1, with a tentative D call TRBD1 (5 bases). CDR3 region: CASSLGGSNTEAFF. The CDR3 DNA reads TGTGCCAGCAGCTTAGGGGGGTCGAACACTGAAGCTTTCTTT.